The next 9 T cell receptor beta chains were all read from a single sample in a study of regulatory T cells in long-lasting Graves disease. Sequencing libraries for TCR beta were prepared with iRepertoire HTBI primers and Arm-PCR of CDR3 regions. TCRdb re-called the multiplex PCR reads through MiXCR, storing one row per CDR3 protein. The data contain approximately 400,000 distinct CDR3 sequences, less than 30% of them singletons. Regarding time point: persistent/refractory GD, antithyroid drugs over 5 years with positive TRAb. Isolated PBMC RNA provided the starting material for the TCR library. This specimen was peripheral blood mononuclear cells (PBMCs), taken when the disease was refractory, from a patient treated with antithyroid drugs. The receptor set was obtained from a woman aged 35 to 49 with Graves disease.

This clonotype was observed a few times. The CDR3 sequence: CATSDPEKSARTDTQYF. The CDR3 region has the DNA TGTGCCACCAGTGACCCTGAAAAGTCGGCCCGCACAGATACGCAGTATTTT. The chain uses TRBV24-1 and TRBJ2-3; D gene ambiguous. Trimming left V 4 bases short and J 1 base short, with 17 bases between. This CDR3 has 17 amino acids. The V gene's germline CDR1 is KGHDR and CDR2 SFDVKD.

The sample holds many counts of this clonotype. The gene calls are TRBV12-3 or TRBV12-4 and TRBJ1-1; D is unresolved. The V and J ends lost 6 bases and 2 bases respectively, with 10 bases between them. The CDR3 runs 13 residues. CDR3 nucleotides: TGTGCCAGCAGACGGCAAATCAACACTGAAGCTTTCTTT. It yields the protein CASRRQINTEAFF.

This chain connects TRBV20-1 to TRBJ2-2; D uncertain. V lost 1 base and J 6 bases, leaving 15 bases between the germline ends. This CDR3 spans 15 amino acids. Germline CDR1 and CDR2: DFQATT and SNEGSKA (reference sequence). The CDR3 reads CSARGPAQHSGELFF. CDR3 sequence (DNA): TGCAGTGCTAGAGGACCTGCCCAGCACTCCGGGGAGCTGTTTTTT.

Only a few counts were recorded for this clonotype. The chain employs TRBV30 and TRBJ1-1; D gene uncertain. V was trimmed by 3 bases and J by 6 bases, leaving 11 bases between them. Germline V gives CDR1 GTSNPN, CDR2 SVGIG (reference sequence). This CDR3 contains 12 residues. The CDR3 DNA sequence: TGTGCCTGGAGGAGCAGGCTCCCTGAAGCTTTCTTT. This sequence encodes CAWRSRLPEAFF.

The chain has TRBV28 and TRBJ2-5, with 11 bases identical to TRBD2. The CDR3 spans 15 residues. Germline V gene sequence: CDR1 MDHEN, CDR2 SYDVKM. Trimming took 5 bases from V and 4 from J; bases not matched to a gene: 6. The CDR3 bases are TGTGCCAGCAGTCCCCTTAGCGGGGGGGGAGAGACCCAGTACTTC. Amino acids: CASSPLSGGGETQYF.

This clonotype was picked up a small number of times. The gene calls are TRBV10-2 and TRBJ1-2; the D gene is possibly TRBD1 (6 bases). V was shortened by 6 bases and J by 4 bases, with 15 bases between the two germline ends. CDR3 length: 14 residues. Looked up from germline, CDR1 is WSHSY and CDR2 is SAAADI. The CDR3 sequence is CASRSGQAFYGYTF. In DNA form, the CDR3 reads TGCGCCAGCAGGTCGGGACAAGCCTTCTATGGCTACACCTTC.

As regards this clonotype: A much larger clone differs by one base, so this may be a read error. J is TRBJ1-5 and V is TRBV28; tentatively, D is TRBD1 (5 bases). Looked up from germline, CDR1 is MDHEN and CDR2 is SYDVKM. The CDR3 is made up of 14 amino acids. The CDR3 DNA sequence: TGTGCCAGCCTCCATGGGGGGAGCAATCGGCCCCAGCATTTT. It codes for CASLHGGSNRPQHF.

This clonotype has a count of ten or more. The V gene is TRBV28, the J gene TRBJ1-1; D is unclear. V lost 5 bases, J lost 1 base, and 5 bases lay in between. From germline, CDR1 is MDHEN and CDR2 SYDVKM. This CDR3 contains 12 residues. In nucleotides, the CDR3 is TGTGCCAGCAGTGGAGCGAACACTGAAGCTTTCTTT. The encoded protein is CASSGANTEAFF.

This clonotype was observed a few times. This chain links TRBV7-8 with TRBJ1-6, with TRBD1 matching 9 bases. The CDR3 extends over 14 amino acids. Germline values: CDR1 SGHVS, CDR2 FQNEAQ. The junction had 5 bases not matched to a gene; V was cut back by 7 bases and J by 7 bases. The CDR3 DNA reads as TGTGCCAGCACCGGACAGGGGTTGAATTCACCCCTCCACTTT. It codes for CASTGQGLNSPLHF.